The sequence of this TCR beta chain was determined in a study of cytotoxic CD8 clonotypes in ibrutinib-treated CLL. In regard to this clone: Its antigen is not identified.

Data came from immunoSEQ multiplex PCR; TCRdb stores just in-frame clones and leaves some out. The sample lists 95,000 to 100,000 clones, around four fifths occurring once. Study-wide findings and caveats: Contraction or stability on treatment was seen for public clonotypes, which were uncommon. At baseline, clonality was higher than in age-matched healthy donors and correlated with CD8+ counts. Clonality was higher at ibrutinib response and returned toward baseline at progression.

The CDR3 contains 11 residues. Germline CDR1 reads PRHDT; CDR2 reads FYEKMQ (reference sequence). Trimming left V 5 bases short and J 6 bases short, with 7 bases between. Roughly 2.2 micrograms of genomic DNA from cryopreserved PBMCs went into TCR beta libraries. The chain combines TRBV13 with TRBJ2-5; D not resolved. Sequencing used PBMCs, obtained after 12 months of ibrutinib treatment. The clonotype comes from a human donor with chronic lymphocytic leukemia. The CDR3, as DNA: TGTGCCAGCAGCATAAGTCAGACCCAGTACTTC. Protein sequence: CASSISQTQYF.